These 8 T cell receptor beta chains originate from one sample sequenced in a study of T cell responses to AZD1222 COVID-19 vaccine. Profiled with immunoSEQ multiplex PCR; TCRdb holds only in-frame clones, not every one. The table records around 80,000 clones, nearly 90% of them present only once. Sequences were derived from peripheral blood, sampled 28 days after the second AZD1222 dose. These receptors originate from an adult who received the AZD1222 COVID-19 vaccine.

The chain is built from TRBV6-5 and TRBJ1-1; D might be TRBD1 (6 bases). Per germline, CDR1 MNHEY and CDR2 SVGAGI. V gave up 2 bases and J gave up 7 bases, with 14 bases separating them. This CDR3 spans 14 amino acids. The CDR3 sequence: CASSYGRQGHEAFF. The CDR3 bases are TGTGCCAGCAGTTACGGTCGGCAGGGGCATGAAGCTTTCTTT.

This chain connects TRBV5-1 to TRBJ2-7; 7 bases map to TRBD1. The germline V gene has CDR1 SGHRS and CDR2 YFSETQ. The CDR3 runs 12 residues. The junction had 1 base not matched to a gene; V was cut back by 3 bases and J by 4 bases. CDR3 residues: CASSSQGYEQYF. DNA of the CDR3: TGCGCCAGCAGCTCACAGGGGTACGAGCAGTACTTC.

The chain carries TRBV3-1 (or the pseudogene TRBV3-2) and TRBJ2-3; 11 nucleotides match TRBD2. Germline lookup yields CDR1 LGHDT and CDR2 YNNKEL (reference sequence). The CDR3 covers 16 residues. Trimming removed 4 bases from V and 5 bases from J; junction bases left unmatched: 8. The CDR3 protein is CASSPVAGGPGDTQYF. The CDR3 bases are TGTGCCAGCAGCCCCGTAGCGGGAGGGCCCGGAGATACGCAGTATTTT.

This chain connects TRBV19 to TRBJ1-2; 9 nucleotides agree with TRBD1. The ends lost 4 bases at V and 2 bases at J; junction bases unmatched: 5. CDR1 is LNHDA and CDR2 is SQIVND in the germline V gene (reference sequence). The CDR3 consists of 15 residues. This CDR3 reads CASSRTGAQNYGYTF. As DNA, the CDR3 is TGTGCCAGTAGTAGGACAGGGGCACAAAACTATGGCTACACCTTC.

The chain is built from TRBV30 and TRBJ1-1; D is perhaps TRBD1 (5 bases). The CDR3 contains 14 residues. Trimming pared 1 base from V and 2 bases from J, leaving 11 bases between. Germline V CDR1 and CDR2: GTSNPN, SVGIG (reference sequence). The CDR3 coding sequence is TGTGCCTGGAGTGGGGACGTAATTAACACTGAAGCTTTCTTT. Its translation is CAWSGDVINTEAFF. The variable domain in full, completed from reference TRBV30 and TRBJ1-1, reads SQTIHQWPATLVQPVGSPLSLECTVEGTSNPNLYWYRQAAGRGLQLLFYSVGIGQISSEVPQNLSASRPQDRQFILSSKKLLLSDSGFYLCAWSGDVINTEAFFGQGTRLTVV.

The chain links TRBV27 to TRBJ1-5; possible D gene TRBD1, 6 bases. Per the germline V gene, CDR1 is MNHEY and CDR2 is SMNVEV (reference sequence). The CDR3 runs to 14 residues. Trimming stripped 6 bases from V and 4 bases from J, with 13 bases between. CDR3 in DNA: TGTGCCAGCAGGGGGGCGATTCTAAATCAGCCCCAGCATTTT. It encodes CASRGAILNQPQHF.

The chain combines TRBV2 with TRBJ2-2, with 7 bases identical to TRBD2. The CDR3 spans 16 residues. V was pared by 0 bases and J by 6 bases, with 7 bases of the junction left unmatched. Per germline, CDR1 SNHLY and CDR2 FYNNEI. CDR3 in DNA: TGTGCCAGCAGTGAAGCGGGCGGGAGAGGGGCCGGGGAGCTGTTTTTT. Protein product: CASSEAGGRGAGELFF.

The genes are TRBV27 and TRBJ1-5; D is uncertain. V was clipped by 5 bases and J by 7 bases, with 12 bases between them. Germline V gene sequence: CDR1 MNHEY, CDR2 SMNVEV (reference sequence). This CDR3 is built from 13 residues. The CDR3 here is CASSLTGRQPQHF. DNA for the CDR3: TGTGCCAGCAGTCTGACGGGGAGACAGCCCCAGCATTTT.